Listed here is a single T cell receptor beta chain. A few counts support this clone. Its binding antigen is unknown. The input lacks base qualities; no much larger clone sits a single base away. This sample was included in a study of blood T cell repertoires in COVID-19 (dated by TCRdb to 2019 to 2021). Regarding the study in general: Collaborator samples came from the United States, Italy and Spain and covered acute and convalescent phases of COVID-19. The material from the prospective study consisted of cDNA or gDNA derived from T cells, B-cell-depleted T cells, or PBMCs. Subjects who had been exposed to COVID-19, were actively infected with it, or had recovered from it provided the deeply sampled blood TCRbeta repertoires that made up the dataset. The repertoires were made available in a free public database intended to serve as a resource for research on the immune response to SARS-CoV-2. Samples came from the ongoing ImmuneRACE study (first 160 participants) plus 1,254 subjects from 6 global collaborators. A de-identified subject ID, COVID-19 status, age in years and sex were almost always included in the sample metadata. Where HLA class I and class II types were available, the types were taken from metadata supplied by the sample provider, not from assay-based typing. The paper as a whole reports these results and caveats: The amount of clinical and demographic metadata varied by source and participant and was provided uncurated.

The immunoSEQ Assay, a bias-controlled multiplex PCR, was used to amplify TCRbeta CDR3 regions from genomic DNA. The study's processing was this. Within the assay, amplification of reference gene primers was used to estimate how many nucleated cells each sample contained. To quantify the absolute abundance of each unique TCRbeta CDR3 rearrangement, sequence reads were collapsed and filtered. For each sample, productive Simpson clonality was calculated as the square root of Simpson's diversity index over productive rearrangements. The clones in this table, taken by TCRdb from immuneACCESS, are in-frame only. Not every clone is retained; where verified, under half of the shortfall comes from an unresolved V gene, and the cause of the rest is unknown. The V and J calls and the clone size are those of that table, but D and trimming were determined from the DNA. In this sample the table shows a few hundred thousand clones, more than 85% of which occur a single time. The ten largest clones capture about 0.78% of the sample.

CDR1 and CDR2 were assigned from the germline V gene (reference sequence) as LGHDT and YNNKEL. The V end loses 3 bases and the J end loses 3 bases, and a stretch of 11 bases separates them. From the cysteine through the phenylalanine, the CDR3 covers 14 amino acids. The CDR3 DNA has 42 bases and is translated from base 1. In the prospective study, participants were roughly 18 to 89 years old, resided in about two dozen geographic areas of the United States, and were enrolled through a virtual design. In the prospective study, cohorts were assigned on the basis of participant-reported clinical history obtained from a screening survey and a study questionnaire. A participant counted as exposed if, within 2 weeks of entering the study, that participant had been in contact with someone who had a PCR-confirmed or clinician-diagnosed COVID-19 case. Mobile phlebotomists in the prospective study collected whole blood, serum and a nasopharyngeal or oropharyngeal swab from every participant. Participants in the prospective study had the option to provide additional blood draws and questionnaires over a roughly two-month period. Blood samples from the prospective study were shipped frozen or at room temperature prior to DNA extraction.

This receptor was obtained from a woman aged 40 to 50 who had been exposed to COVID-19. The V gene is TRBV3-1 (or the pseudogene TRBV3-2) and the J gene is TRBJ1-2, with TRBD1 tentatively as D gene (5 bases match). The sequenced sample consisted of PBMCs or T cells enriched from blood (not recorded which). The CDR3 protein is CASSHQGGDYGYTF. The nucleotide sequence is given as TGTGCCAGCAGCCATCAGGGTGGGGACTATGGCTACACCTTC.